A single sample is the source of the 3 T cell receptor beta chains below, sequenced in a study of identical twins. A single record per CDR3 protein comes from TCRdb applying MiXCR to the 5' RACE reads. This sample yields 350,000 or so distinct CDR3 sequences, of which more than 9% are seen a single time; just over 7% belongs to the top ten. These same data were also listed under a study on yellow fever vaccine responses in identical twins.

The sample was CD8+ T cells sorted from blood. These receptors originate from a young woman in good health.

This clonotype was found many times. The chain recombines TRBV20-1 with TRBJ1-1; D is undetermined. V was pared by 1 base and J by 4 bases, with 10 bases between. The CDR3 consists of 13 residues. Germline-derived CDR1 and CDR2 are DFQATT and SNEGSKA (reference sequence). CDR3 nucleotides: TGCAGTGCTAGAGCCCTGAAGGGCACTGAAGCTTTCTTT. Its translation: CSARALKGTEAFF.

Worth noting for this clonotype: Sequence at one end of the junction differs from germline and may be a read error. V and J are TRBV7-9 and TRBJ2-5; weak D call: TRBD1 (5 bases). The CDR3 runs 13 residues. Germline CDR1 reads SEHNR; CDR2 reads FQNEAQ (reference sequence). This CDR3 reads CASSVGPRETRYF. For the CDR3, the DNA is TGTGCCAGCAGCGTGGGGCCCAGAGAGACCCGGTACTTC.

The chain joins TRBV6-1 to TRBJ2-7, with a tentative D call TRBD1 (5 bases). Trimming stripped 2 bases from V and 0 bases from J, with 14 bases between. Germline CDR1 reads MNHNS; CDR2 reads SASEGT. This CDR3 spans 16 amino acids. CDR3 nucleotides: TGTGCCAGCAGTGAATGGGTCGGGCAGGGCTCCTACGAGCAGTACGTC. It translates to CASSEWVGQGSYEQYV.